A selection of T cell receptor beta chains follows, all from one sample in a study of T-cell memory formation after mild COVID-19. TCRdb used MiXCR to reprocess the 5' RACE reads, holding one entry per CDR3 protein. This sample carries around 300,000 distinct CDR3 sequences, over 10% of them seen once, and the ten largest clones take 20% to 25%. Sequencing input: PBMCs or a T cell subset sorted from them (not recorded which). These receptor sequences come from a man between 18 and 35 years old who had mild COVID-19 (a few samples of this study predate the infection). Cell type and time point are not known. Both conserved end residues are part of each CDR3. A D gene is named only where the DNA matches it firmly. The listing skips clone size in some rows; elsewhere it reads once, few, many or a size class.

CASSLSETQYF | TGTGCCAGCAGCTTGTCGGAGACCCAGTACTTC | TRBV5-6 | - | TRBJ2-5 | many
CASSPGAGSRAFF | TGTGCCAGCAGCCCGGGGGCGGGGAGCCGAGCTTTCTTT | TRBV7-9 | - | TRBJ1-1 | many
CASSWDSLNYGYTF | TGTGCCAGTAGTTGGGACAGCCTTAACTATGGCTACACCTTC | TRBV19 | TRBD1 | TRBJ1-2 | few
CASSLVGPLTEAFF | TGTGCCAGCAGCTTGGTAGGTCCTCTCACTGAAGCTTTCTTT | TRBV5-4 | - | TRBJ1-1 | many
CASSQEMTDTSYEQYF | TGCGCCAGCAGCCAGGAGATGACAGATACCTCCTACGAGCAGTACTTC | TRBV4-3 | - | TRBJ2-7 | -
CASSEGQGAGYF | TGCGCCAGCAGTGAAGGCCAGGGGGCAGGTTATTTT | TRBV10-1 | TRBD1 | TRBJ2-3 | -
CASSSGDTDTQYF | TGTGCCTCATCTAGCGGGGACACAGATACGCAGTATTTT | TRBV2 | TRBD2 | TRBJ2-3 | few
CASSQEEGSRRYF | TGCGCCAGCAGCCAAGAGGAAGGGTCCCGGCGTTATTTT | TRBV4-3 | - | TRBJ2-3 | many
CSAYASRLSGGTFSEQFF | TGCAGTGCTTACGCCTCGAGACTTAGCGGGGGGACATTCAGTGAGCAGTTCTTC | TRBV20-1 | TRBD2 | TRBJ2-1 | few
CASSWDITGELFF | TGCGCCAGCAGCTGGGACATCACCGGGGAGCTGTTTTTT | TRBV5-1 | - | TRBJ2-2 | few
CASSIIPDSESSYGYTF | TGTGCCAGTAGTATTATCCCGGACTCCGAGTCATCCTATGGCTACACCTTC | TRBV19 | - | TRBJ1-2 | -
CASSWRADTQYF | TGCGCCAGCAGCTGGAGGGCAGATACGCAGTATTTT | TRBV5-1 | - | TRBJ2-3 | few
CASSPVAGAGGDTQYF | TGTGCCAGCAGCCCCGTTGCCGGTGCGGGCGGGGATACGCAGTATTTT | TRBV7-2 | - | TRBJ2-3 | many
CASSQVSTAEAFF | TGCGCCAGCAGCCAAGTTAGTACAGCTGAAGCTTTCTTT | TRBV4-3 | - | TRBJ1-1 | -
CATDSGSTDTQYF | TGTGCCACCGATAGCGGGAGCACAGATACGCAGTATTTT | TRBV7-9 | TRBD2 | TRBJ2-3 | -
CASSRDQRGYGYTF | TGTGCCAGCAGCCGTGACCAGAGAGGCTATGGCTACACCTTC | TRBV14 | - | TRBJ1-2 | -
CSAREADGGPTLITDTQYF | TGCAGTGCTAGAGAGGCGGACGGGGGGCCTACCCTTATCACAGATACGCAGTATTTT | TRBV20-1 | - | TRBJ2-3 | many
CASWTGGLETQYF | TGCGCCAGTTGGACAGGGGGTTTGGAGACCCAGTACTTC | TRBV5-1 | TRBD1 | TRBJ2-5 | many
CASSTPPATSGPRDTQYF | TGTGCCAGCAGCACCCCCCCGGCGACTAGCGGTCCGCGGGATACGCAGTATTTT | TRBV7-9 | TRBD2 | TRBJ2-3 | -
CASSPMGLGNTEAFF | TGCGCCAGCAGCCCCATGGGACTGGGGAACACTGAAGCTTTCTTT | TRBV4-1 | - | TRBJ1-1 | few
CASSLRQGSRGYTF | TGTGCCAGCAGCTTAAGACAGGGGTCCCGGGGCTACACCTTC | TRBV7-2 | TRBD1 | TRBJ1-2 | few
CASQEGVNTGELFF | TGTGCCAGTCAGGAGGGGGTGAACACCGGGGAGCTGTTTTTT | TRBV6-6 | - | TRBJ2-2 | -
CASSLERGSAVGELFF | TGTGCCAGCAGCTTGGAAAGGGGATCGGCTGTCGGGGAGCTGTTTTTT | TRBV5-4 | - | TRBJ2-2 | few
CASSGQGATNEKLFF | TGTGCCAGCAGTGGACAGGGCGCAACTAATGAAAAACTGTTTTTT | TRBV2 | TRBD1 | TRBJ1-4 | few
CASSDGYTGELFF | TGTGCCAGCAGTGACGGATACACCGGGGAGCTGTTTTTT | TRBV6-4 | - | TRBJ2-2 | few
CASGTGVGGYTF | TGTGCTAGTGGTACCGGGGTAGGAGGCTACACCTTC | TRBV12-5 | - | TRBJ1-2 | many
CASSLTPDREAFF | TGTGCCAGCAGCTTGACTCCCGACCGCGAAGCTTTCTTT | TRBV7-2 | - | TRBJ1-1 | many
CAISLGATNTIYF | TGTGCCATCAGCTTGGGCGCCACAAACACCATATATTTT | TRBV10-3 | - | TRBJ1-3 | few
CASSQDISDSYEQYF | TGCGCCAGCAGCCAAGATATCAGCGATTCCTACGAGCAGTACTTC | TRBV4-3 | - | TRBJ2-7 | few
CASSADRDRGPDTQYF | TGTGCCAGCAGCGCCGACCGGGACAGGGGGCCAGATACGCAGTATTTT | TRBV9 | TRBD1 | TRBJ2-3 | once
CSGAGANQPQHF | TGCAGTGGAGCAGGGGCAAATCAGCCCCAGCATTTT | TRBV20-1 | - | TRBJ1-5 | -
CASSQESGGAWEQFF | TGTGCCAGCTCCCAGGAGAGCGGGGGGGCCTGGGAGCAGTTCTTC | TRBV7-2 | TRBD2 | TRBJ2-1 | -
CASTNPGYRGAGNTIYF | TGTGCCAGCACCAATCCCGGATACAGGGGGGCTGGAAACACCATATATTTT | TRBV7-2 | TRBD1 | TRBJ1-3 | few
CASTEGSSYEQYF | TGTGCCAGCACCGAAGGGAGCAGCTACGAGCAGTACTTC | TRBV25-1 | - | TRBJ2-7 | -
CASSQVTAGGYRSGNTIYF | TGTGCCAGCAGCCAAGTAACGGCAGGGGGTTACCGCTCTGGAAACACCATATATTTT | TRBV14 | TRBD1 | TRBJ1-3 | -
CASSQEWQGAEAFF | TGTGCCAGCAGCCAAGAGTGGCAGGGAGCTGAAGCTTTCTTT | TRBV3-1 | - | TRBJ1-1 | few
CASQDEGQPQHF | TGCGCCAGCCAAGACGAAGGACAGCCCCAGCATTTT | TRBV4-3 | - | TRBJ1-5 | -
CASSVDPGTGELFF | TGTGCCAGCAGCGTAGATCCGGGCACCGGGGAGCTGTTTTTT | TRBV9 | - | TRBJ2-2 | few